This T cell receptor (beta chain) was obtained from a study of blood T cell repertoires in COVID-19. Trimming removed 3 bases from V and 6 bases from J, with 12 bases in between. This CDR3 has 14 residues. Germline CDR1 SEHNR, CDR2 FQNEAQ (reference sequence). The table came from immunoSEQ multiplex PCR; TCRdb's copy has only in-frame clones and leaves some out. The table shows around 99,000 clones, with 80% occurring only once. The V and J genes are TRBV7-9 and TRBJ1-5, with D hard to call. This TCR came from a man in his sixties or seventies with acute or convalescent COVID-19. Input material: peripheral blood. The CDR3 spells CASSLDSPPQPQHF. The CDR3 DNA follows: TGTGCCAGCAGCTTGGACTCACCACCTCAGCCCCAGCATTTT.